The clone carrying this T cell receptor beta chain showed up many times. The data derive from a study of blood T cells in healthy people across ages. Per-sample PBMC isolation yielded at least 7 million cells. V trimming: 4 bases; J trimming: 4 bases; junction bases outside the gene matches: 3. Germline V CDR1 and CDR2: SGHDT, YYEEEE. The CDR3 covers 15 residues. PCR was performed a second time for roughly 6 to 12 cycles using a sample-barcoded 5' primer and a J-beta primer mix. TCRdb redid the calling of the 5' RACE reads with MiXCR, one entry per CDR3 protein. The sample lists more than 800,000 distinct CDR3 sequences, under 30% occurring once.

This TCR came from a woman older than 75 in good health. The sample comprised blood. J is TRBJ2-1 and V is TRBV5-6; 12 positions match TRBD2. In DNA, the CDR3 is TGTGCCAGCAGCCCTAGCGGGGGGGGTTACAATGAGCAGTTCTTC. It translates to CASSPSGGGYNEQFF.